These 26 T cell receptor beta chains share one sample of origin, sequenced in a study of blood T cell repertoires in COVID-19. Only in-frame clones appear in the TCRdb table, and some are missing; sequencing was by immunoSEQ multiplex PCR. This sample carries 45,000 to 50,000 clones, roughly 82% of them seen once, and the ten largest clones take around 7%. The sequencing input was peripheral blood. The origin of the receptors is a man between 35 and 55 years old with acute or convalescent COVID-19.

The CDR3: CASSLFPGGLFF. The CDR3 bases are TGTGCCAGCAGTTTATTCCCCGGGGGTCTGTTCTTC. The chain links TRBV27 to TRBJ2-1, with TRBD2 as a possible D gene (6 bases). The CDR3 sequence is 12 residues long. Trimming shortened V by 1 base and J by 15 bases, and 13 bases separated the two germline ends. Germline V gene data show CDR1 as MNHEY and CDR2 as SMNVEV (reference sequence).

This clone was recorded only once. The chain is built from TRBV10-3 and TRBJ1-2; TRBD1 matches at 12 bases. There are 15 residues in the CDR3. V lost 2 bases to trimming and J lost 4 bases; unmatched junction nucleotides: 2. The germline CDR1 and CDR2 sequences are ENHRY and SYGVKD. The CDR3 bases are TGTGCCATCAGTGAGGGGACAGGGGGCGCCTATGGCTACACCTTC. Its protein is CAISEGTGGAYGYTF.

This chain connects TRBV5-3 to TRBJ2-7, with 8 bases that match TRBD2. TRBV5-3 is marked as an open reading frame, function uncertain. V lost 4 bases, J lost 0 bases, and 15 bases stayed unmatched. This CDR3 is 18 amino acids long. The CDR3 here is CARSTMAPTRGASYEQYF. In DNA form, the CDR3 reads TGTGCCAGAAGCACAATGGCCCCCACGCGGGGGGCCTCCTACGAGCAGTACTTC.

J is TRBJ1-1 and V is TRBV3-1 (or the pseudogene TRBV3-2); D is undetermined. Trimming cost V 2 bases and J 2 bases, with 9 bases left between them. The germline CDR1 and CDR2 sequences are LGHDT and YNNKEL (reference sequence). CDR3 length equals 14 residues. The CDR3 nucleotides are TGTGCCAGCAGCCAAATAACAGCTAACACTGAAGCTTTCTTT. Translating it yields CASSQITANTEAFF.

This clone was seen once. This chain uses TRBV12-3 or TRBV12-4 with TRBJ1-2; D uncertain. Trimming stripped 3 bases from V and 1 base from J, with 6 bases between. The CDR3 is 13 amino acids. The CDR3 here is CASSFRVNYGYTF. Written as DNA, the CDR3 is TGTGCCAGCAGTTTTAGAGTTAACTATGGCTACACCTTC.

The chain couples TRBV28 to TRBJ1-2; no clear D gene. Trimming removed 2 bases from V and 4 bases from J, with 11 bases in between. Germline CDR1 is MDHEN and CDR2 is SYDVKM. This CDR3 has 14 amino acids. The CDR3 DNA follows: TGTGCCAGCAGTTTAGACGGACTCCTCTATGGCTACACCTTC. Translated, it gives CASSLDGLLYGYTF.

The J gene is TRBJ2-5, the V gene TRBV12-3 or TRBV12-4; 7 bases are shared with TRBD2. The V segment lost 7 bases and the J segment 5 bases; nucleotides outside the gene matches: 7. This CDR3 has 13 amino acids. This CDR3 reads CASITGSGETQYF. The CDR3 region has the DNA TGTGCCAGCATCACCGGTAGCGGGGAGACCCAGTACTTC.

This chain links TRBV7-4 with TRBJ1-3; D is unclear. There are 15 residues in the CDR3. V was pared by 5 bases and J by 0 bases, with 11 bases between. CDR1 is SGHVT and CDR2 is SQSDAQ in the germline V gene. The CDR3 DNA sequence: TGTGCCAGCAGCACTCGGGTCCTCTCTGGAAACACCATATATTTT. Amino acids: CASSTRVLSGNTIYF. Complete variable domain (other parts from reference TRBV7-4 and TRBJ1-3): GAGVSQSPRYKVAKRGRDVALRCDSISGHVTLYWYRQTLGQGSEVLTYSQSDAQRDKSGRPSGRFSAERPERSVSTLKIQRTEQGDSAVYLCASSTRVLSGNTIYFGEGSWLTVV.

This clone turned up a few times. The rearrangement links TRBV7-9 to TRBJ2-1; 8 bases line up with TRBD2. V lost 5 bases, J lost 5 bases, and 14 bases stayed unmatched. Germline V CDR1 and CDR2: SEHNR, FQNEAQ (reference sequence). The CDR3 loop spans 17 amino acids. The CDR3 spells CASSPRVAGFGNNEQFF. The CDR3 DNA reads TGTGCCAGCAGCCCTCGGGTAGCGGGGTTTGGGAACAATGAGCAGTTCTTC.

V usage is TRBV7-9 and J usage is TRBJ1-2; TRBD1 aligns across 11 bases. V gave up 3 bases and J gave up 4 bases; unmatched junction bases: 4. The CDR3 is 15 residues long. Germline V gene data show CDR1 as SEHNR and CDR2 as FQNEAQ (reference sequence). The CDR3 coding sequence is TGTGCCAGCAGCTTCGGACAGGGGGCAATCTATGGCTACACCTTC. The encoded protein is CASSFGQGAIYGYTF.

The rearrangement joins TRBV6-6 to TRBJ1-3, with D possibly matching TRBD1 (5 bases). The length of the CDR3 is 14 residues. Trimming took 7 bases from V and 0 from J, leaving 10 bases between them. Germline-derived CDR1 and CDR2 are MNHNY and SVGAGI (reference sequence). The CDR3 region is CASTTTGSGNTIYF. The CDR3 DNA reads as TGTGCCAGCACCACCACAGGCTCTGGAAACACCATATATTTT.

This clone has only a few counts. The chain has TRBV5-1 and TRBJ1-1; 8 nucleotides align to TRBD1. This CDR3 is built from 12 residues. The V gene's germline CDR1 is SGHRS and CDR2 YFSETQ. The trim removed 4 bases at V and 10 bases at J, leaving 6 bases unmatched. CDR3 in amino acids: CASSALQGGAFF. The CDR3 nucleotides are TGCGCCAGCAGCGCCTTACAGGGGGGAGCTTTCTTT.

The chain uses TRBV7-8 and TRBJ2-7, with 7 bases aligning to TRBD1. V shed 6 bases, J shed 3 bases, and the junction held 8 bases outside the gene matches. The CDR3 runs 14 residues. Germline V CDR1 and CDR2: SGHVS, FQNEAQ. The CDR3 nucleotides are TGTGCCAGCAGGCCGGACAGGTTTCTCTACGAGCAGTACTTC. Translation gives CASRPDRFLYEQYF.

The rearrangement links TRBV24-1 to TRBJ2-7; 7 nucleotides align to TRBD1. The V gene end was trimmed by 10 bases and the J gene end by 2 bases; junction bases not matched to a gene: 7. Germline V gene lookup returns CDR1 KGHDR and CDR2 SFDVKD. The CDR3 contains 13 residues. In DNA, the CDR3 is TGTGCCACGAGGGACAGTAACACCTACGAGCAGTACTTC. Encoded protein: CATRDSNTYEQYF.

The gene calls are TRBV7-8 and TRBJ2-6; D is unresolved. This CDR3 is built from 17 residues. V was pared by 1 base and J by 0 bases, with 10 bases between. CDR1 is SGHVS, CDR2 FQNEAQ, per germline. CDR3 in amino acids: CASSLVPVRSGANVLTF. In DNA form, the CDR3 reads TGTGCCAGCAGCTTAGTTCCAGTTCGCTCTGGGGCCAACGTCCTGACTTTC.

This clone occurred once. The chain recombines TRBV19 with TRBJ1-3; D remains unclear. The CDR3 is 15 residues long. Germline assignment: CDR1 LNHDA and CDR2 SQIVND (reference sequence). V dropped 0 bases and J dropped 1 base, with 7 bases sitting between them. The CDR3, as DNA: TGTGCCAGTAGTATAGACCGCGGATCTGGAAACACCATATATTTT. Protein: CASSIDRGSGNTIYF.

The chain carries TRBV7-7 and TRBJ2-1; 11 nucleotides match TRBD2. Unmatched junction bases numbered 7, after V lost 2 bases and J lost 7 bases. Germline CDR1 and CDR2: SSHAT and FNYEAQ (reference sequence). This CDR3 spans 16 amino acids. The CDR3 sequence: CASSLSPSGGQNEQFF. CDR3 DNA sequence: TGTGCCAGCAGCTTATCCCCTAGCGGGGGGCAAAATGAGCAGTTCTTC.

V gene TRBV3-1 (or the pseudogene TRBV3-2) combines with J gene TRBJ2-7, with 7 positions matching TRBD1. This CDR3 region has 14 residues. V dropped 4 bases and J dropped 1; count of bases not matched to a gene: 4. Germline lookup yields CDR1 LGHDT and CDR2 YNNKEL (reference sequence). Here the CDR3 reads CASSRRDSSYEQYF. CDR3 nucleotide sequence: TGTGCCAGCAGCCGAAGGGACAGTTCCTACGAGCAGTACTTC.

V and J are TRBV24-1 and TRBJ2-2; 9 bases align to TRBD1. Trimming at V came to 9 bases and at J to 0 bases, leaving 1 base not matched to a gene. The CDR3 runs to 14 residues. Germline-derived CDR1 and CDR2 are KGHDR and SFDVKD. The CDR3 loop is CATRQGANTGELFF. The CDR3 nucleotides read TGTGCCACCCGACAGGGGGCGAACACCGGGGAGCTGTTTTTT.

By its share, this clone is medium-sized (0.01 to 0.1%). The genes are TRBV5-1 and TRBJ2-1; 7 bases match TRBD2. This CDR3 is built from 18 residues. CDR1 is SGHRS and CDR2 is YFSETQ in the germline V gene. Trimming cost V 4 bases and J 4 bases; bases outside gene matches: 17. The CDR3 is CASSNLSWGRGAYNEQFF. The CDR3 region has the DNA TGCGCCAGCAGCAATCTAAGCTGGGGGAGGGGAGCTTACAATGAGCAGTTCTTC.

This clone was detected a few times. The rearrangement links TRBV19 to TRBJ2-7; D is possibly TRBD2 (5 bases). The germline V gene has CDR1 LNHDA and CDR2 SQIVND (reference sequence). V lost 3 bases, J lost 6 bases, and 9 bases lay in between. CDR3 length equals 12 residues. CDR3 nucleotide sequence: TGTGCCAGTAGTATTACGGCGGGCGAGCAGTACTTC. Translation: CASSITAGEQYF.

The chain is built from TRBV30 and TRBJ1-4; D gene uncertain. The CDR3 is made up of 12 amino acids. CDR1 is GTSNPN, CDR2 SVGIG, per germline (reference sequence). V lost 2 bases to trimming and J lost 7 bases, with 8 bases between them. CDR3 sequence reads: CAWSTQFEKLFF. CDR3 coding DNA: TGTGCCTGGAGTACACAGTTTGAAAAACTGTTTTTT.

The CDR3 sequence: CASRAGTGREQYF. DNA for the CDR3: TGTGCCAGCAGGGCCGGGACAGGGAGGGAGCAGTACTTC. The V call is TRBV6-5, the J call TRBJ2-7, with TRBD1 identical over 9 bases. V shed 6 bases and J 7 bases; nucleotides not matched to a gene: 7. Germline CDR1 MNHEY, CDR2 SVGAGI. The CDR3 spans 13 residues.

The sample holds one count of this clone. The J gene is TRBJ2-7, the V gene TRBV2, with 8 bases matching TRBD1. The CDR3 is made up of 13 amino acids. The trim removed 5 bases at V and 3 bases at J, leaving 3 bases unmatched. Per germline, CDR1 SNHLY and CDR2 FYNNEI. The CDR3 nucleotides read TGTGCCAGCAGTTCTGGACAGGGCTACGAGCAGTACTTC. Its translation is CASSSGQGYEQYF. Supplemented by reference TRBV2 and TRBJ2-7, the full variable domain reads EPEVTQTPSHQVTQMGQEVILRCVPISNHLYFYWYRQILGQKVEFLVSFYNNEISEKSEIFDDQFSVERPDGSNFTLKIRSTKLEDSAMYFCASSSGQGYEQYFGPGTRLTVT.

The chain carries TRBV7-9 and TRBJ1-5; TRBD1 might be the D (5 bases). Germline V gives CDR1 SEHNR, CDR2 FQNEAQ (reference sequence). The CDR3 spans 13 residues. V was clipped by 8 bases and J by 3 bases, with 11 bases between them. In DNA form, the CDR3 reads TGTGCCAGCGGAGACAGATACAATCAGCCCCAGCATTTT. Its protein product is CASGDRYNQPQHF.

The rearrangement joins TRBV4-2 to TRBJ1-1, with a tentative D call TRBD1 (5 bases). The CDR3 extends over 14 amino acids. CDR1 LGHNA and CDR2 YNFKEQ come from the germline V gene. V shed 6 bases and J shed 1 base, with 12 bases lying between them. CDR3 sequence reads: CASRIQVTNTEAFF. CDR3 DNA: TGTGCCAGCAGGATACAGGTTACGAACACTGAAGCTTTCTTT.